This TCR beta chain emerged from a study of identical twins. This CDR3 comprises 16 residues. Germline CDR1 DFQATT, CDR2 SNEGSKA (reference sequence). The V end was cut by 8 bases, the J end by 3 bases, with 26 bases between. Unique molecular identifiers were in the cDNA, with template-switch universal primer binding. TCRdb fed the 5' RACE reads into MiXCR, producing one record per CDR3 protein. The sample lists roughly 490,000 distinct CDR3 sequences, roughly an eighth occurring once. The sample was also linked to a second study, of yellow fever vaccine responses in identical twins.

This receptor was taken from a woman aged 18-29 years in good health. The specimen was CD4+ T cells sorted from blood. V gene TRBV20-1 combines with J gene TRBJ2-7; a weak D match, TRBD1 (6 bases). The CDR3 spells CSIKGHAQSPFYEQYF. The CDR3 nucleotides read TGCAGTATTAAGGGACATGCCCAATCTCCCTTCTACGAGCAGTACTTC.